This T cell receptor beta chain was sequenced in a study of response to subunit inactivated influenza vaccine (dated by TCRdb to the late 2010s). Regarding the complete study: Deep quantitative T cell receptor repertoire profiling was used in the study to track responses to a trivalent subunit inactivated influenza vaccine.

Results the study describes overall, beyond this receptor: The authors proposed that each seasonal influenza vaccination may bring in only a limited number of new T cells.

The method behind the library was RT-PCR. Sequencing instrument: Illumina HiSeq 2500. Clones were called with MiXCR by TCRdb after fastp trimmed the public reads at Q25, and only in-frame beta chains were retained. A single entry per CDR3 protein holds the most common genes and DNA from its merged rows. The sample profile shows 650,000 or so distinct CDR3 sequences; 14% of them were found once. About 7.4% of the sample belongs to the ten largest clones. The germline V gene (reference sequence) sets CDR1 to LNHDA and CDR2 to SQIVND. Between the V and J ends, shortened by 5 bases and 7 bases respectively, the junction contains 14 bases. The CDR3 covers 14 residues, taking in both the cysteine and the phenylalanine. Of all the DNA, just the CDR3 is kept, 42 bases in frame from base 1. This clonotype was observed a single time. Its antigen is not yet known. No much larger clone exists at a distance of one base, and base qualities are not known. One read alone provides weak support.

The clonotype comes from a man in his fifties who received an inactivated influenza vaccine. Donor details come from another sample of the same person, matched by shared clones. This sample comprised PBMCs from blood, obtained roughly 2 weeks before vaccination. This chain joins TRBV19 to TRBJ2-2; D gene: possibly TRBD1, on 6 matching bases. Read as DNA, the sequence is TGTGCCAGTAGTCCTTCACAGGGAAGCGGGGAGCTGTTTTTT. It encodes CASSPSQGSGELFF.